This paragraph reports one TCR beta chain. The sample is drawn from a study of blood T cell repertoires in COVID-19. Study background: Some COVID-19 samples were acute and others convalescent; all came from the United States, Italy and Spain. Nucleic acid was either cDNA or gDNA, and it came from T cells, B-cell-depleted T cells, or PBMCs.

This CDR3 spans 16 amino acids. CDR1 is SGHAT, CDR2 FQNNGV, per germline. V was cut by 5 bases and J by 5 bases, with 21 bases left in between. Source study methods: Amplification from reference gene primers served as the basis for estimated nucleated cell counts. Sequencing was performed with immunoSEQ multiplex PCR; in TCRdb, only in-frame clones are kept and a portion is missing. V and J calls and clone size are given by that table; D and trimming were obtained from the DNA. The sample lists under 100,000 clones, over 80% occurring once. The source of this sequence is a human donor in a cohort sampled during active COVID-19. Specimen: peripheral blood. This chain uses TRBV11-2 with TRBJ2-5, with D perhaps matching TRBD1 (6 bases). The CDR3 loop is CASSRPRTVFSETQYF. CDR3 DNA: TGTGCCAGCAGCCGCCCGAGGACAGTTTTCTCTGAGACCCAGTACTTC.